The T cell receptor (beta chain) under discussion was sequenced for a study of control samples from healthy donors and cancer patients. Germline V gene lookup returns CDR1 LGHDT and CDR2 YNNKEL (reference sequence). The length of the CDR3 is 17 residues. V gave up 0 bases and J gave up 2 bases, with 15 bases separating them. The table came from immunoSEQ multiplex PCR; TCRdb's copy has only in-frame clones and leaves some out. The sample lists roughly 130,000 clones; about 93% were seen once. The receptor comes from a man aged 45 to 65 with head and neck cancer. This sequence joins TRBV3-1 (or the pseudogene TRBV3-2) and TRBJ2-3; D possibly corresponds to TRBD2 (6 bases). Sample: PBMCs. This chain's CDR3 is CASSQERGFSSTDTQYF. The CDR3 DNA sequence: TGTGCCAGCAGCCAAGAACGGGGGTTTTCCTCCACAGATACGCAGTATTTT.